This note documents a single T cell receptor (beta chain) sequence. Method: immunoSEQ multiplex PCR; TCRdb's copy keeps in-frame clones and lacks some. The table shows 15,000 to 20,000 clones, with about 86% occurring only once. The sample is drawn from a study of control samples from healthy donors and cancer patients. V was clipped by 0 bases and J by 2 bases, with 7 bases between them. The CDR3 extends over 14 amino acids. Per germline, CDR1 LNHNV and CDR2 YYDKDF (reference sequence). The V gene is TRBV15, the J gene TRBJ1-1; D is undetermined. This clonotype was sampled from a woman aged 70-85 years with colorectal cancer. Input material: PBMCs. The CDR3 protein is CATSRDRRNTEAFF. As DNA, the CDR3 is TGTGCCACCAGCAGAGATCGGAGAAACACTGAAGCTTTCTTT.